The following is a TCR beta chain sequence with its context. Its antigen is still unknown. Base qualities are not recorded, but no much larger clone differs from it by a single base. This sample was included in a study of control samples from healthy donors and cancer patients (dated by TCRdb to the early 2020s). The method behind the library was the immunoSEQ multiplex PCR assay. The table was pulled from immuneACCESS by TCRdb, which kept in-frame rearrangements only. Such tables lose some clones; where checked, under half of the loss comes from unresolved V genes, and the rest has no known cause. For this sample the table gives 100,000 to 150,000 clones, of which about 95% were detected only once. Of the sample, approximately 4% is held by the ten largest clones. Including cysteine and phenylalanine, the CDR3 has 15 amino acids. The kept DNA is CDR3 alone, 45 bases in frame from the first base. Looking up the germline V gene (reference sequence) yields CDR1 LGHDT and CDR2 YNNKEL. V has 4 bases trimmed and J has 0 bases trimmed; junction bases matching no gene number 4.

Sequenced sample: blood. The chain is assembled from TRBV3-1 (or the pseudogene TRBV3-2) and TRBJ2-7, with 9 bases in between that match TRBD1. The clonotype was recovered from a man aged 30-40 years in good health. Here is the DNA: TGTGCCAGCAGCCTAGGGACAGGGAACTCCTACGAGCAGTACTTC. Its coded protein is CASSLGTGNSYEQYF.